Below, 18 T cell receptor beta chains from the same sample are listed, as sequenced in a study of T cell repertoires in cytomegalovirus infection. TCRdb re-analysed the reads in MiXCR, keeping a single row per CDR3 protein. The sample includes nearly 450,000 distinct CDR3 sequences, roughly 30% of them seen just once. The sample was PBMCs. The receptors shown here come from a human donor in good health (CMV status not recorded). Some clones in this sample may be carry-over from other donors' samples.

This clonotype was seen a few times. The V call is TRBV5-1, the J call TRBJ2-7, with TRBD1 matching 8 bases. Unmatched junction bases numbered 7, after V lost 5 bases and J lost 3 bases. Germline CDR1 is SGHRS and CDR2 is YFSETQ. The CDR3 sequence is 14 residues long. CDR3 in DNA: TGCGCCAGCAGGTACGGACAGGGTGACTACGAGCAGTACTTC. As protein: CASRYGQGDYEQYF.

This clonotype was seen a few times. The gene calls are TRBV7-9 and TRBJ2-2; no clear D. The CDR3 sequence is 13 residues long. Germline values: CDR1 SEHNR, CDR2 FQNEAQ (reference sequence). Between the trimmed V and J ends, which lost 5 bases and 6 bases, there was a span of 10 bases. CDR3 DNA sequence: TGTGCCAGCAGCCCCTCGGCGGCCGGGGAGCTGTTTTTT. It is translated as CASSPSAAGELFF.

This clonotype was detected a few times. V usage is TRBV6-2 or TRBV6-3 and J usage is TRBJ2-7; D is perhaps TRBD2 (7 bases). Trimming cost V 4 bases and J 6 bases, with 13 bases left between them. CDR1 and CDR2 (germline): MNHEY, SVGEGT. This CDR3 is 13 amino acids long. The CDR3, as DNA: TGTGCCAGCAGTTGGGGGGGCCTTGCCGAGCAGTACTTC. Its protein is CASSWGGLAEQYF.

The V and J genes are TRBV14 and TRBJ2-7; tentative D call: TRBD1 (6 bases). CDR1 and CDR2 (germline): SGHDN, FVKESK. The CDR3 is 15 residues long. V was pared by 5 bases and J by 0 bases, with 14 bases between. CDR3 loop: CASSMTGSSSYEQYF. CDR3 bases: TGTGCCAGCAGCATGACAGGCTCCAGCTCCTACGAGCAGTACTTC. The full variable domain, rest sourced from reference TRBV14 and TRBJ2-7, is EAGVTQFPSHSVIEKGQTVTLRCDPISGHDNLYWYRRVMGKEIKFLLHFVKESKQDESGMPNNRFLAERTGGTYSTLKVQPAELEDSGVYFCASSMTGSSSYEQYFGPGTRLTVT.

CDR3 in DNA: TGTGCCAGCAGGGACCGATGGGGCTACACCTTC. This codes for CASRDRWGYTF. The genes are TRBV6-6 and TRBJ1-2; no reliable D call. V lost 6 bases to trimming and J lost 8 bases, with 10 bases between them. Germline V gene data show CDR1 as MNHNY and CDR2 as SVGAGI (reference sequence). This CDR3 comprises 11 residues.

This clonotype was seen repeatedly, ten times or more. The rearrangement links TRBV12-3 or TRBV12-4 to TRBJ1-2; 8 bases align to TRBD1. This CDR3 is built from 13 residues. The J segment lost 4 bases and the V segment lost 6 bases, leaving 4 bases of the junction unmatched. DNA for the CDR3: TGTGCCAGCAGACGACAGGGGATCTATGGCTACACCTTC. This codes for CASRRQGIYGYTF.

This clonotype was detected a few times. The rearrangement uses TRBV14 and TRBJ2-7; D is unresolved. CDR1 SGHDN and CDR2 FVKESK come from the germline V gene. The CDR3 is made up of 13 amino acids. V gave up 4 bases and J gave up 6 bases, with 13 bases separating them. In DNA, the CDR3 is TGTGCCAGCAGCCGGTCCTCTAGATTCGAGCAGTACTTC. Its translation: CASSRSSRFEQYF.

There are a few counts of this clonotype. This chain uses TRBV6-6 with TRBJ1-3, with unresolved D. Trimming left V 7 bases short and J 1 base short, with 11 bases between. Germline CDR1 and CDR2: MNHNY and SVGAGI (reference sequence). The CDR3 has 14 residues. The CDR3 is CASTAEVSGNTIYF. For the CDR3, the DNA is TGTGCCAGCACCGCCGAAGTGTCTGGAAACACCATATATTTT.

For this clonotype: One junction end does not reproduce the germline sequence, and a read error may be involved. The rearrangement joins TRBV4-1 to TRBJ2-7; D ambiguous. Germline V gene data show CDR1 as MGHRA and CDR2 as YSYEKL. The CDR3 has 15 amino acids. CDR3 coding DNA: TGCGCCAACAGCCAAGATGTAGCCATGGTAAACGAGCAGTACTTC. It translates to CANSQDVAMVNEQYF.

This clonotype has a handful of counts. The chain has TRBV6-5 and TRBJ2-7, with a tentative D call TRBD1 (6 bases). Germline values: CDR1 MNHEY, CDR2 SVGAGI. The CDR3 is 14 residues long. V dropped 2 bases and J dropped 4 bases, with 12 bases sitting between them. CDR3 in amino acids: CASSYPTGMYEQYF. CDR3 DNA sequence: TGTGCCAGCAGTTACCCAACAGGGATGTACGAGCAGTACTTC.

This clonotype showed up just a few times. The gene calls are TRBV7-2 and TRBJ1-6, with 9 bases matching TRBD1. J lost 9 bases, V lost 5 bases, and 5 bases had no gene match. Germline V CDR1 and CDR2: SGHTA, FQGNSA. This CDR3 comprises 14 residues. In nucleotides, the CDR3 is TGTGCCAGCAGCCCCAGGGACAGGGTTTCACCCCTCCACTTT. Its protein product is CASSPRDRVSPLHF.

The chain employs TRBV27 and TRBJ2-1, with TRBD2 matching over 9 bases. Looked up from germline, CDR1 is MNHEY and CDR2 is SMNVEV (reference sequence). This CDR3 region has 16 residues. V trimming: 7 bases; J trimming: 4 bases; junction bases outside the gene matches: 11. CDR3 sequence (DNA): TGTGCCAGCACCCAAAGTCGCGGGGGGGGGTACAATGAGCAGTTCTTC. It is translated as CASTQSRGGGYNEQFF.

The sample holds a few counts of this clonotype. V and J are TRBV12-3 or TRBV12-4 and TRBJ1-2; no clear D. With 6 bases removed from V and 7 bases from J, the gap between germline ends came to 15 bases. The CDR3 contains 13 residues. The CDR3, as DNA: TGTGCCAGCAGCCCTGCGGGTGGAATTGGCTACACCTTC. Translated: CASSPAGGIGYTF.

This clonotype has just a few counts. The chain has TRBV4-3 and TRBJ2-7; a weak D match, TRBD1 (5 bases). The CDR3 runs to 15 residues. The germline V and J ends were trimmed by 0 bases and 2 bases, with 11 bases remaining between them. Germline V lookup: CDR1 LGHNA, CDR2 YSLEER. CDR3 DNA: TGCGCCAGCAGCCAAGAGGTACAGGCCGCCTACGAGCAGTACTTC. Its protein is CASSQEVQAAYEQYF.

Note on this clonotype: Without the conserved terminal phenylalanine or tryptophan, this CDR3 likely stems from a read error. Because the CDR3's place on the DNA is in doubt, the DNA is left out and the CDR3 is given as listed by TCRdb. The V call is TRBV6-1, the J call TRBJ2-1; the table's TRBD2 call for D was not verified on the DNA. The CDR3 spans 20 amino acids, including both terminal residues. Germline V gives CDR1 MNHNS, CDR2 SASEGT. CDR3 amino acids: CASSALAGGSRKASYNEQLL.

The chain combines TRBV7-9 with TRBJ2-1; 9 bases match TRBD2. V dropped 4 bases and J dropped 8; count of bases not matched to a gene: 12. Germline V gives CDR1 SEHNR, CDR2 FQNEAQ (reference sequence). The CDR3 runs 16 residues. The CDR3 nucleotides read TGTGCCAGCAGCTCTACCTCGGCGGGGGGGCGGGATGAGCAGTTCTTC. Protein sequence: CASSSTSAGGRDEQFF.

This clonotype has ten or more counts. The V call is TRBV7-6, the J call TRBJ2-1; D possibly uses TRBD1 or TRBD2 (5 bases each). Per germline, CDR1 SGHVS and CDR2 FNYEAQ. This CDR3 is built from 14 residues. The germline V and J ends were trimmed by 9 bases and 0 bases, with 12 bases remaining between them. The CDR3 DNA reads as TGTGCCAGTTCTCAGAGGGGCTCCTACAATGAGCAGTTCTTC. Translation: CASSQRGSYNEQFF.

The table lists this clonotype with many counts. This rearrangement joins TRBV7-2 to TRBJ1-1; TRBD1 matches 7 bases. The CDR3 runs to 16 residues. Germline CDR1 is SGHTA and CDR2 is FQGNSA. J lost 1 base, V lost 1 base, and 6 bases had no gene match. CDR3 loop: CASSLDPNRGNTEAFF. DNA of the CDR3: TGTGCCAGCAGCTTAGACCCAAACAGGGGGAACACTGAAGCTTTCTTT.